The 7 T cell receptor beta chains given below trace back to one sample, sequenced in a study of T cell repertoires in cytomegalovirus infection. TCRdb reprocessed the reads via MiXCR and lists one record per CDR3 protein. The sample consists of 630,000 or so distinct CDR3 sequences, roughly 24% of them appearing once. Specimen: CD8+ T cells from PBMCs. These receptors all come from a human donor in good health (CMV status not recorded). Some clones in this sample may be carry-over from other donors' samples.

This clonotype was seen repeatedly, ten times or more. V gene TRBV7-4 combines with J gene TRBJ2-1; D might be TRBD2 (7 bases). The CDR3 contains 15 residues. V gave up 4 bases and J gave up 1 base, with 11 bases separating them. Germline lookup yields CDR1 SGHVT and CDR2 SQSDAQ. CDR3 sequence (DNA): TGTGCCAGCAGCTCGGGGGGCGGGTCCTACAATGAGCAGTTCTTC. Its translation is CASSSGGGSYNEQFF.

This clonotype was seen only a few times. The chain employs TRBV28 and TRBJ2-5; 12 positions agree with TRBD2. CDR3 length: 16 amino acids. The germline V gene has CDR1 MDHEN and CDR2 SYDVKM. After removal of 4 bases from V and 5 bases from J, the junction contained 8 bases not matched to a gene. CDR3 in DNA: TGTGCCAGCAGTTCTAGACTAGCGGGGGACGAGGAGACCCAGTACTTC. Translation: CASSSRLAGDEETQYF.

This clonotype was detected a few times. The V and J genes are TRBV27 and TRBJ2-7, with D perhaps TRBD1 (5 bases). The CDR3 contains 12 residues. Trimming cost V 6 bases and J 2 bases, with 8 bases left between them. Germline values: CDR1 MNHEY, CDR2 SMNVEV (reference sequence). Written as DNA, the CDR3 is TGTGCCAGCAGGGACACCGCCTACGAGCAGTACTTC. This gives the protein CASRDTAYEQYF.

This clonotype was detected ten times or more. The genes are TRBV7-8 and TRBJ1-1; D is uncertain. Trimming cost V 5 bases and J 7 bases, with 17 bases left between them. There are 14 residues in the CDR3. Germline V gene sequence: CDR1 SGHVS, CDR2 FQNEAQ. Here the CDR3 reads CASSPFASPGEAFF. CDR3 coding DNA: TGTGCCAGCAGCCCCTTTGCCAGCCCTGGTGAAGCTTTCTTT. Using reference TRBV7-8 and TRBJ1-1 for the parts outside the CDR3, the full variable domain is GAGVSQSPRYKVAKRGQDVALRCDPISGHVSLFWYQQALGQGPEFLTYFQNEAQLDKSGLPSDRFFAERPEGSVSTLKIQRTQQEDSAVYLCASSPFASPGEAFFGQGTRLTVV.

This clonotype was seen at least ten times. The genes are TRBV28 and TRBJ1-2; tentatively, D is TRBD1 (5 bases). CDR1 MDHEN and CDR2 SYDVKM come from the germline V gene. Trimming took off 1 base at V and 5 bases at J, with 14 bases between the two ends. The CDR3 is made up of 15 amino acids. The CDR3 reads CASSLFLGETYGYTF. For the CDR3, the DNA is TGTGCCAGCAGTTTATTTCTAGGGGAAACTTATGGCTACACCTTC.

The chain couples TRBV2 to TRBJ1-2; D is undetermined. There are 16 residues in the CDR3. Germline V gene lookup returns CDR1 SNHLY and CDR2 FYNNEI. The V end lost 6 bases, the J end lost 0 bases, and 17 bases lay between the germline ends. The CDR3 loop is CASRERERSTNYGYTF. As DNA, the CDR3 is TGTGCCAGCAGGGAAAGAGAACGGAGTACTAACTATGGCTACACCTTC.

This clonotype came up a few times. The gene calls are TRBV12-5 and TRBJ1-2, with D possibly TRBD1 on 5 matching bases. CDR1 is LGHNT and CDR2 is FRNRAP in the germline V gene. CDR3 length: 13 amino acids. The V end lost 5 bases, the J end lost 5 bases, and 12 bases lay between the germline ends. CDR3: CASGPGTAYGYTF. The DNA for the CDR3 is TGTGCTAGTGGTCCCGGGACCGCTTATGGCTACACCTTC.